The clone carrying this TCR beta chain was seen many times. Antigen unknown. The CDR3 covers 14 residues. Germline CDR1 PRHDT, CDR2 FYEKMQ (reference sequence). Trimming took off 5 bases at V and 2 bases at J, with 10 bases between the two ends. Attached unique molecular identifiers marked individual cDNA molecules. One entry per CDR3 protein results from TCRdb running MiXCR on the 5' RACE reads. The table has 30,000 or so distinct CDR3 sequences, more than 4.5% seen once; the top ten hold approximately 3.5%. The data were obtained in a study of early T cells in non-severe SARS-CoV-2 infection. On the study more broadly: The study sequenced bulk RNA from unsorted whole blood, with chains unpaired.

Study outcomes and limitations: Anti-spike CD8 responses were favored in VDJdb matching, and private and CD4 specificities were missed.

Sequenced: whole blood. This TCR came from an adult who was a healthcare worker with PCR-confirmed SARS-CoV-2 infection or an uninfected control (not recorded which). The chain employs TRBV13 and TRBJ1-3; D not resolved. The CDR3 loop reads CASSQRTPGNTIYF. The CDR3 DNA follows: TGTGCCAGCAGCCAACGGACCCCTGGAAACACCATATATTTT.